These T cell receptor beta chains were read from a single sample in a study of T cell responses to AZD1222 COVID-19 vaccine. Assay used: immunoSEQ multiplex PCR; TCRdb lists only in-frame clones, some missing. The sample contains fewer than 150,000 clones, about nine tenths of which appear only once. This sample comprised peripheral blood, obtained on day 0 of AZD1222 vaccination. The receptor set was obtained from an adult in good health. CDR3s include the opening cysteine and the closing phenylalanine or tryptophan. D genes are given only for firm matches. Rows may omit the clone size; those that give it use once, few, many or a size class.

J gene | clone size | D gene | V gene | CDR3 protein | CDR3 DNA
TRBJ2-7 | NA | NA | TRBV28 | CATRGVGRVDEQYF | TGTGCCACCCGAGGTGTGGGTAGGGTAGACGAGCAGTACTTC
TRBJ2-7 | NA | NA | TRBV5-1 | CASSLASGLRSYEQYF | TGCGCCAGCAGCTTGGCCTCAGGACTTCGCTCCTACGAGCAGTACTTC
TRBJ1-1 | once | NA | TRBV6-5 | CASSYRPLNTEAFF | TGTGCCAGCAGTTACAGGCCCCTGAACACTGAAGCTTTCTTT
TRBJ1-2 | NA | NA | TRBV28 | CASSSPGGGFSYTF | TGTGCCAGCAGTTCGCCCGGGGGGGGGTTTAGCTACACCTTC
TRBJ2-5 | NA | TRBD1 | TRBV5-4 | CASSHRGTGRETQYF | TGTGCCAGCAGCCACCGGGGGACAGGGAGGGAGACCCAGTACTTC
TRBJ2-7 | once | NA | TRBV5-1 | CASSLVGEVYEQYF | TGCGCCAGCAGCTTGGTGGGAGAAGTCTACGAGCAGTACTTC
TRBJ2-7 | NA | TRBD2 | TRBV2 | CASSPRGVGDGEQYF | TGTGCCAGCAGCCCCCGGGGGGTCGGGGACGGCGAGCAGTACTTC
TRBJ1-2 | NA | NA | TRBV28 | CASSQQAAVAGYTF | TGTGCCAGCAGTCAGCAGGCAGCTGTGGCTGGCTACACCTTC
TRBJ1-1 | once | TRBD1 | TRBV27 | CASSSGTGGRSTEAFF | TGTGCCAGCAGCTCTGGGACAGGGGGTCGGAGCACTGAAGCTTTCTTT
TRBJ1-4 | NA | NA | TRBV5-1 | CASRPAGNEKLFF | TGCGCCAGCCGTCCGGCCGGGAATGAAAAACTGTTTTTT
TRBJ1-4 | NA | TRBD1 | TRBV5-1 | CASSLDWTGTNEKLFF | TGCGCCAGCAGCTTGGATTGGACAGGGACTAATGAAAAACTGTTTTTT
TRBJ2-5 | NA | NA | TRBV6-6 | CASSYPAGGLQETQYF | TGTGCCAGCAGTTACCCAGCCGGGGGCTTACAAGAGACCCAGTACTTC
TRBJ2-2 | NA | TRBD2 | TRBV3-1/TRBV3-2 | CASSLTSVNTGELFF | TGTGCCAGCAGCCTCACTAGCGTTAACACCGGGGAGCTGTTTTTT
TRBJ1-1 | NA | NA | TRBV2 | CASSESGRDTEAFF | TGTGCCAGCAGTGAGTCGGGGAGGGACACTGAAGCTTTCTTT
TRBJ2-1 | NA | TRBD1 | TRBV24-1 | CATSDPPGTGGRNEQFF | TGTGCCACCAGTGACCCTCCCGGGACAGGGGGTAGAAATGAGCAGTTCTTC
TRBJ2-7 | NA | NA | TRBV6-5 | CASSYGLSPYEQYF | TGTGCCAGCAGTTACGGTCTCTCTCCCTACGAGCAGTACTTC
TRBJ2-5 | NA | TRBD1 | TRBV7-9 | CASNYQGARETQYF | TGTGCCAGCAACTACCAGGGGGCTCGGGAGACCCAGTACTTC
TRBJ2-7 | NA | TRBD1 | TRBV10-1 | CASSAGRDRGYEQYF | TGCGCCAGCAGTGCTGGCCGGGACAGGGGCTACGAGCAGTACTTC
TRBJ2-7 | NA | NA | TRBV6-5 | CASTKTGLPGEQYF | TGTGCCAGCACCAAAACCGGGCTTCCGGGGGAGCAGTACTTC
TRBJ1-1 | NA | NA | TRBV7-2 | CASSLDPGRGAFF | TGTGCCAGCAGCTTAGATCCTGGAAGGGGGGCTTTCTTT
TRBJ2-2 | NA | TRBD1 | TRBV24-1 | CATRVGQVHTGELFF | TGTGCCACCAGGGTGGGACAGGTGCACACCGGGGAGCTGTTTTTT
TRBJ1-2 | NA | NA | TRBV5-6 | CASSLGQPSYGYTF | TGTGCCAGCAGCTTGGGACAGCCCTCCTATGGCTACACCTTC
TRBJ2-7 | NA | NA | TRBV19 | CASKGEDYEQYF | TGTGCCTCGAAGGGGGAGGATTACGAGCAGTACTTC
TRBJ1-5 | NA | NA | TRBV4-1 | CASSQGVFGAALNQPQHF | TGCGCCAGCAGCCAGGGGGTTTTTGGAGCAGCATTGAATCAGCCCCAGCATTTT
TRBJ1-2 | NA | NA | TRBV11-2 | CASSAVTGSSGYTF | TGTGCCAGCAGCGCCGTAACAGGGTCCAGTGGCTACACCTTC
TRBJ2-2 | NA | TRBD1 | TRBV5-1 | CASIPGQGRPGELFF | TGCGCCAGTATACCGGGACAGGGGCGGCCCGGGGAGCTGTTTTTT
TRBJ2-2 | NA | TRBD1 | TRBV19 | CASSMGQGNTGELFF | TGTGCCAGTAGTATGGGACAGGGAAACACCGGGGAGCTGTTTTTT
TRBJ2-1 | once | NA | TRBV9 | CASSLRLDSYNEQFF | TGTGCCAGCAGCTTGCGACTCGACTCGTACAATGAGCAGTTCTTC
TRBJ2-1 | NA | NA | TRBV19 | CASRPRDGLFDEQFF | TGTGCCAGTAGACCCCGGGACGGGCTCTTTGATGAGCAGTTCTTC
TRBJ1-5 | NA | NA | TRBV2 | CASSEGRGPQHF | TGTGCCAGCAGTGAGGGACGAGGGCCCCAGCATTTT
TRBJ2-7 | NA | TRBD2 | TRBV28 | CASSLWLAGDSTYEQYF | TGTGCCAGCAGTTTATGGCTAGCGGGAGATTCAACGTACGAGCAGTACTTC
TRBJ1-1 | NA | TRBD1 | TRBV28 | CASRSDRVPTEAFF | TGTGCCAGCAGATCTGACAGGGTTCCTACTGAAGCTTTCTTT
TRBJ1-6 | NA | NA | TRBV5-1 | CASSLSSYNSPLHF | TGCGCCAGCAGCCTGAGCTCCTATAATTCACCCCTCCACTTT
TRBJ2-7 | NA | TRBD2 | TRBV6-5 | CASSYGLAGGEQYF | TGTGCCAGCAGTTACGGGCTAGCGGGGGGCGAGCAGTACTTC
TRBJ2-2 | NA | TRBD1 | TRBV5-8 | CASSLVSGGHTGELFF | TGTGCCAGCAGCTTGGTTTCAGGGGGTCACACCGGGGAGCTGTTTTTT
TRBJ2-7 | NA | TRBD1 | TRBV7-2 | CASSLELAVGTVSYEQYF | TGTGCCAGCAGCTTAGAGTTGGCGGTGGGGACAGTTTCCTACGAGCAGTACTTC
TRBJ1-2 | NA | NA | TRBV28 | CASSLEGYGYTF | TGTGCCAGCAGTTTGGAGGGCTATGGCTACACCTTC
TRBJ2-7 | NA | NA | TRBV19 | CASSGGLRSYEQYF | TGTGCCAGTAGTGGTGGACTGCGTTCCTACGAGCAGTACTTC
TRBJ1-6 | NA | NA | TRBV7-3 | CASSLGDSSPLHF | TGTGCCAGCAGCTTGGGGGACTCATCACCCCTCCACTTT
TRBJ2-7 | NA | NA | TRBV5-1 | CASSFGEPYEQYF | TGCGCCAGCAGCTTCGGGGAACCCTACGAGCAGTACTTC
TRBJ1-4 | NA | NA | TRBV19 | CASTPLGQGSEKLFF | TGTGCCAGTACTCCTCTTGGGCAGGGCAGTGAAAAACTGTTTTTT
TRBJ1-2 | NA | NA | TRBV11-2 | CASRPRGPGSNYGYTF | TGTGCCAGCAGACCAAGGGGCCCCGGCTCTAACTATGGCTACACCTTC
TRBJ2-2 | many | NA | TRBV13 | CASSLPAAGELFF | TGTGCCAGCAGCCTCCCGGCCGCCGGGGAGCTGTTTTTT
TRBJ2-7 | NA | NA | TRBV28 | CASRTGGPYEQYF | TGTGCCAGCAGAACCGGGGGGCCCTACGAGCAGTACTTC
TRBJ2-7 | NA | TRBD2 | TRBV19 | CASSTYPGGGYEQYF | TGTGCCAGTAGTACCTATCCGGGCGGGGGCTACGAGCAGTACTTC
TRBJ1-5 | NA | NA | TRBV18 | CASSPPGGNQPQHF | TGTGCCAGCTCACCACCCGGGGGCAATCAGCCCCAGCATTTT
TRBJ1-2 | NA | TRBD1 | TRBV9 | CASSVGGDRGYGYTF | TGTGCCAGCAGCGTCGGGGGGGACAGGGGTTATGGCTACACCTTC
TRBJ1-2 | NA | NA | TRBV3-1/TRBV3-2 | CASSQEGLFYGYTF | TGTGCCAGCAGCCAAGAGGGACTTTTCTATGGCTACACCTTC
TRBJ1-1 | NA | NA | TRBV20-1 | CSATGVDLSFF | TGCAGTGCCACAGGTGTTGACTTATCTTTCTTT